The clone carrying this T cell receptor (beta chain) was counted only a few times. These data come from a study of blood T cell repertoires in COVID-19. For the study at large: Whether acute or convalescent, the COVID-19 samples came from the United States, Italy and Spain.

Germline lookup yields CDR1 LNHDA and CDR2 SQIVND (reference sequence). Trimming removed 5 bases from V and 3 bases from J; junction bases left unmatched: 14. The CDR3 is made up of 18 amino acids. Produced via immunoSEQ multiplex PCR; TCRdb's table is partial and in-frame only. The sample has fewer than 350,000 clones; around 91% are singletons. This chain joins TRBV19 and TRBJ2-1; 9 bases fit TRBD2. The sequence derives from a woman under 30 with acute COVID-19. The sample consisted of PBMCs or T cells enriched from blood (not recorded which). The CDR3 coding sequence is TGTGCCAGTAGTTTTGGTGCTAGCGGGACCTTAGACTACAATGAGCAGTTCTTC. The encoded protein is CASSFGASGTLDYNEQFF.